This T cell receptor beta chain originates from a study of cytomegalovirus exposure and HLA in healthy donors. It was with 60 Vbeta and 13 Jbeta primers that the PCR ran. TCRdb keeps only in-frame clones here, not all; method: immunoSEQ multiplex PCR. The sample consists of 160,000 or so clones, around 77% of them appearing once. V dropped 2 bases and J dropped 5; count of bases not matched to a gene: 6. The CDR3 has 14 amino acids. Germline CDR1 is SGHRS and CDR2 is YFSETQ. Sequencing input: PBMCs. The TCR was taken from a man aged 55 to 70 in good health and CMV-seronegative. V and J are TRBV5-1 and TRBJ2-5; 7 bases fit TRBD2. CDR3 residues: CASSFLRGRETQYF. The CDR3 nucleotides are TGCGCCAGCAGCTTCCTGCGGGGGAGGGAGACCCAGTACTTC.